This T cell receptor (beta chain) emerged from a study of Ad26.COV2.S vaccination and SARS-CoV-2 variants. Study background: Dosing was one shot or two shots 56 days apart.

Noted treatment: around 19 received Ad26.COV2.S at low or high dose, single or two shots; roughly five received placebo; per-sample allocation not given. Sample collection was performed on day 63 after the first vaccine or placebo injection. Donation came from an adult in Boston who was aged 18-55 years. In regard to this clone: Its matching antigen is unknown.

Clones were sequenced by immunoSEQ multiplex PCR, and TCRdb holds only the in-frame ones, with some missing. The sample has a few hundred thousand clones, about nine tenths seen once. Study-level points and caveats: Total T cell responses may have been underestimated by the TCR breadth and depth analyses.

V trimming: 4 bases; J trimming: 4 bases; junction bases outside the gene matches: 2. Germline-derived CDR1 and CDR2 are SGHNT and YYREEE (reference sequence). The CDR3 sequence is 13 residues long. V usage is TRBV5-4 and J usage is TRBJ1-1; 9 bases are a match to TRBD1. Specimen: peripheral blood, collected in a trial of Ad26.COV2.S vaccine versus placebo. The source of this sequence is a person between 18 and 65 years old who received the Ad26.COV2.S COVID-19 vaccine or a placebo. Written as DNA, the CDR3 is TGTGCCAGCAGCGCGACAGGGGGCACTGAAGCTTTCTTT. This encodes CASSATGGTEAFF.